The entry below describes one TCR beta chain. Its antigen target is currently unknown. No quality values exist for individual bases; no much larger clone is one base distant. The immunoSEQ Assay, a bias-controlled multiplex PCR, was used to amplify TCRbeta CDR3 regions from genomic DNA. On the authors' methods: Within the assay, amplification of reference gene primers was used to estimate how many nucleated cells each sample contained. To quantify the absolute abundance of each unique TCRbeta CDR3 rearrangement, sequence reads were collapsed and filtered. Productive Simpson clonality was computed per sample as the square root of Simpson's diversity index over productive rearrangements. Drawn from immuneACCESS, this table holds only the in-frame rearrangements with V and J called that TCRdb kept. Clones are partly lost; checked studies trace under half to an unresolved V gene and leave the rest unexplained. V and J calls and clone size follow that table, whereas D and trimming were derived from the DNA. The sample table shows some 200,000 clones, and under 90% are seen once. About 6% of the sample lies in the top ten.

The sample belongs to a study of blood T cell repertoires in COVID-19 (TCRdb year 2020). In terms of the full investigation: Collaborator samples came from the United States, Italy and Spain and covered acute and convalescent phases of COVID-19. A freely available public database, intended as a resource for researchers studying the immune response to SARS-CoV-2, is where the repertoires were released. Samples were obtained from the ongoing ImmuneRACE study (first 160 participants) and from 950 to 1,500 subjects provided by 6 global collaborators. Subjects who had been exposed to COVID-19, were actively infected with it, or had recovered from it provided the deeply sampled blood TCRbeta repertoires that made up the dataset. Where available, HLA class I and class II types were obtained from metadata supplied by the sample provider rather than from assay-based typing. The material from the prospective study consisted of cDNA or gDNA derived from T cells, B-cell-depleted T cells, or PBMCs. A de-identified subject ID, COVID-19 status, age in years and sex were almost always included in the sample metadata.

Based on the germline V gene (reference sequence), the CDR1 and CDR2 sequences are SGHNT and YYREEE. From the cysteine up to the phenylalanine, the CDR3 has a length of 19 residues. Of the read, only the CDR3 DNA is kept; its 57 bases are in frame from base 1. Trimming removed 0 bases from V and 1 base from J; the gene matches leave 9 bases unexplained. Each collaborating institution followed its own protocols to collect whole blood in K2EDTA tubes. For TCRbeta analysis, collaborators shipped samples in one of three forms: frozen whole blood, isolated PBMCs, or DNA extracted from either of those sample types. Broader findings and caveats from the paper: Clinical and demographic metadata were provided uncurated, with the amount varying by source and participant.

The rearrangement combines TRBV5-4 with TRBJ2-3, with 12 central nucleotides matching TRBD2. Input material: peripheral blood. The sequence was obtained from an elderly man with acute or convalescent COVID-19. The DNA sequence follows: TGTGCCAGCAGCTTGGAGGCTAGCGGGAGGGCCTCGGGCACAGATACGCAGTATTTT. Translated, it gives CASSLEASGRASGTDTQYF.